This TCR beta chain was observed in a study of OX40 agonist ivuxolimab in advanced cancers. Germline CDR1 and CDR2: ENHRY and SYGVKD. CDR3 length: 16 amino acids. V lost 4 bases to trimming and J lost 3 bases, with 15 bases between them. Measured with immunoSEQ multiplex PCR; TCRdb has only the in-frame clones, and not every one. Here the sample spans approximately 22,000 clones, roughly 82% being singletons. The origin of this receptor is an adult with an advanced solid tumor such as melanoma, head and neck, liver or kidney cancer. This chain uses TRBV10-3 with TRBJ2-2; tentative D call: TRBD2 (6 bases). The sample here was CD4+ or CD8+ T cells sorted from blood, taken in a trial of the OX40 agonist ivuxolimab. CDR3 sequence: CAISARGLGDTGELFF. The CDR3 region has the DNA TGTGCCATCAGTGCGAGGGGACTGGGCGACACCGGGGAGCTGTTTTTT.